A single sample is the source of the 26 T cell receptor beta chains below, sequenced in a study of molecular identifiers for immune sequencing clone quantification. TCRdb independently ran MiXCR on the PCR reads; one entry per CDR3 protein. The sample lists 62,000 or so distinct CDR3 sequences, roughly 18% occurring once. The sample was naive CD8+ T cells from blood, with Jurkat cell RNA spiked in. Sample subset: FACS-sorted CD8+CD4-CCR7+CD45RA+ naive T cells. These receptors originate from a human donor in good health. Some libraries in this study had Jurkat cell RNA spiked in.

The V gene is TRBV12-3 or TRBV12-4, the J gene TRBJ1-6; D perhaps matches TRBD1 (5 bases). Deletions cut 3 bases from V and 10 bases from J, with 10 bases between. The CDR3 loop spans 13 amino acids. CDR3 residues: CASSFKQGSPLHF. The DNA for the CDR3 is TGTGCCAGCAGTTTTAAGCAGGGCTCACCCCTCCACTTT.

This clonotype was recorded many times. This chain links TRBV28 with TRBJ2-7, with a weak D call TRBD1 (5 bases). Germline loops: CDR1 MDHEN, CDR2 SYDVKM. CDR3 length: 14 residues. V gave up 1 base and J gave up 2 bases, with 9 bases separating them. The CDR3 here is CASSLSRVAYEQYF. In nucleotides, the CDR3 is TGTGCCAGCAGTTTATCCAGGGTTGCCTACGAGCAGTACTTC.

This clonotype came up many times. V and J are TRBV7-8 and TRBJ2-3, with D hard to call. Germline V CDR1 and CDR2: SGHVS, FQNEAQ. CDR3 length: 13 residues. Trimming removed 1 base from V and 7 bases from J, with 9 bases in between. The CDR3 region has the DNA TGTGCCAGCAGCTTAGGGGATCTAAATACGCAGTATTTT. This sequence encodes CASSLGDLNTQYF. Full variable domain (outside the CDR3, taken from reference TRBV7-8 and TRBJ2-3): GAGVSQSPRYKVAKRGQDVALRCDPISGHVSLFWYQQALGQGPEFLTYFQNEAQLDKSGLPSDRFFAERPEGSVSTLKIQRTQQEDSAVYLCASSLGDLNTQYFGPGTRLTVL.

This clonotype showed up many times. The chain joins TRBV6-1 to TRBJ1-2, with a tentative D call TRBD1 (6 bases). Germline V CDR1 and CDR2: MNHNS, SASEGT. V lost 7 bases and J lost 6, with 18 bases in between. The CDR3 contains 14 residues. CDR3 residues: CASMSTGSFDGYTF. DNA of the CDR3: TGTGCCAGCATGTCGACAGGTAGTTTTGATGGCTACACCTTC.

This clonotype was picked up many times. This chain uses TRBV4-1 with TRBJ2-7, with D uncertain. This CDR3 is 14 amino acids long. V shed 1 base and J shed 2 bases, with 9 bases lying between them. Germline V gene data show CDR1 as MGHRA and CDR2 as YSYEKL. The CDR3 is CASSQVYGPYEQYF. The CDR3 bases are TGCGCCAGCAGCCAAGTGTATGGACCCTACGAGCAGTACTTC.

This clonotype was detected a few times. A much larger clonotype is one base distant, so this may be a read error. Because the CDR3 is missing its conserved closing phenylalanine or tryptophan, this is likely a read error. In DNA form, the CDR3 reads TGTGCCAGCAGCTTGGCGCCTAGCGGCTACCCAAATCCCTACAATGAGCAGTTCTCC. Protein: CASSLAPSGYPNPYNEQFS. The chain carries TRBV7-2 and TRBJ2-1, with 7 bases fitting TRBD2. The CDR3 has 19 residues. The germline gives CDR1 SGHTA, CDR2 FQGNSA. The junction had 16 bases not matched to a gene; V was cut back by 3 bases and J by 2 bases.

This sequence joins TRBV10-2 and TRBJ2-7; D is unclear. This CDR3 is built from 11 residues. Trimming removed 4 bases at V and 1 base at J, with 2 bases between. Germline lookup yields CDR1 WSHSY and CDR2 SAAADI. CDR3 nucleotides: TGCGCCAGCAGTGGGTCCTACGAGCAGTACTTC. Protein: CASSGSYEQYF.

This clonotype was picked up many times. The chain combines TRBV11-2 with TRBJ2-3; tentative D call: TRBD1 (6 bases). The CDR3 runs to 22 residues. The V gene lost 4 bases and the J gene lost 6 bases, with 38 bases spanning the gap. Germline V gene data show CDR1 as SGHAT and CDR2 as FQNNGV. The CDR3, as DNA: TGTGCCAGCAGCTCATGGCCTGATTGGGACAAACCAACCTCGACTCCCAGCGATACGCAGTATTTT. It yields the protein CASSSWPDWDKPTSTPSDTQYF.

As regards this clonotype: This may arise from a read error, as a much more abundant clone is one base away. The final CDR3 position lacks the conserved phenylalanine or tryptophan, pointing to a likely read error. The chain employs TRBV24-1 and TRBJ1-2, with D unresolved. The germline V gene has CDR1 KGHDR and CDR2 SFDVKD. The V and J ends lost 9 bases and 1 base respectively, with 14 bases between them. This CDR3 is built from 14 residues. The CDR3 DNA reads as TGTGCCACCCAACCGGCGGAGGATAACTATGGCTACACCATC. Its protein is CATQPAEDNYGYTI.

In its sample, this clonotype was seen many times. The CDR3 DNA reads as TGTGCCAGCAGCCAACATTTGGACACAAACTATGGCTACACCTTC. This translates into CASSQHLDTNYGYTF. The rearrangement joins TRBV7-9 to TRBJ1-2, with D possibly matching TRBD1 (5 bases). Deletions cut 5 bases from V and 2 bases from J, with 15 bases between. From germline, CDR1 is SEHNR and CDR2 FQNEAQ (reference sequence). This CDR3 spans 15 amino acids.

This clonotype has a count of ten or more. V is TRBV19 and J is TRBJ1-5; tentative D call: TRBD1 (5 bases). CDR3 length: 16 residues. V dropped 7 bases and J dropped 0 bases, with 16 bases sitting between them. Germline loops: CDR1 LNHDA, CDR2 SQIVND (reference sequence). The CDR3 sequence is CASTDWGDYSNQPQHF. The DNA of the CDR3 is TGTGCCAGTACCGATTGGGGGGACTATAGCAATCAGCCCCAGCATTTT.

The sample holds many counts of this clonotype. The J gene is TRBJ2-7, the V gene TRBV7-2, with 9 bases aligning to TRBD2. The V gene's germline CDR1 is SGHTA and CDR2 FQGNSA. CDR3 length: 16 amino acids. The V and J ends lost 5 bases and 3 bases, in that order; junction bases with no gene match: 11. The DNA for the CDR3 is TGTGCCAGCAGCCCCTCCGAGGCTAGCGGGATCTACGAGCAGTACTTC. As protein: CASSPSEASGIYEQYF.

The sample holds many counts of this clonotype. The chain uses TRBV9 and TRBJ2-7, with 10 bases identical to TRBD2. Unmatched junction bases numbered 6, after V lost 2 bases and J lost 4 bases. CDR1 and CDR2 from the germline V gene are SGDLS and YYNGEE. The CDR3 consists of 15 residues. This chain's CDR3 is CASSVGLAGDYEQYF. CDR3 coding DNA: TGTGCCAGCAGCGTGGGGCTAGCGGGAGATTACGAGCAGTACTTC.

In this sample, this clonotype turned up many times. The chain joins TRBV4-1 to TRBJ2-5; maybe TRBD2 (6 bases). This CDR3 is built from 16 residues. CDR1 and CDR2 (germline): MGHRA, YSYEKL. Trimming removed 3 bases at V and 4 bases at J, with 18 bases between. The CDR3 sequence: CASSHAGWGGGETQYF. In DNA, the CDR3 is TGCGCCAGCAGCCACGCGGGATGGGGTGGTGGAGAGACCCAGTACTTC.

This clonotype is a singleton in its sample. This could be a read error, since a much larger clone is one nucleotide away. The CDR3 region has the DNA TGTGCCTCCTGGACTAGCGGGAGCGTGGATGAGCAGTTCTTC. Protein: CASWTSGSVDEQFF. This chain connects TRBV10-3 to TRBJ2-1, with 13 bases aligning to TRBD2. Germline V gives CDR1 ENHRY, CDR2 SYGVKD. V trimming: 11 bases; J trimming: 8 bases; junction bases outside the gene matches: 9. The CDR3 has 14 amino acids.

This clonotype was detected a few times. The chain employs TRBV19 and TRBJ1-5; D gene unclear. The germline gives CDR1 LNHDA, CDR2 SQIVND (reference sequence). The CDR3 consists of 14 residues. Deletions cut 5 bases from V and 8 bases from J, with 16 bases between. The CDR3 sequence is CASSPSFLSEPQHF. The CDR3 nucleotides are TGTGCCAGTAGTCCTTCGTTCCTCAGTGAGCCCCAGCATTTT.

For this clonotype: Germline and junction disagree at one end, which may indicate a read error. J is TRBJ2-5 and V is TRBV24-1; 8 nucleotides match TRBD1. Germline V lookup: CDR1 KGHDR, CDR2 SFDVKD. This CDR3 has 16 amino acids. The CDR3 region has the DNA TGTGCCACCAGTGATATCCGGGACAGGACTCAAGAGACCCGGTACTTC. Translation: CATSDIRDRTQETRYF.

This clonotype was recorded at least ten times. V usage is TRBV11-2 and J usage is TRBJ2-7, with 8 bases matching TRBD2. The CDR3 length is 16 residues. Trimming cost V 2 bases and J 7 bases; bases outside gene matches: 13. CDR1 and CDR2 (germline): SGHAT, FQNNGV. The CDR3 reads CASSLRSSGPNGEQYF. In DNA form, the CDR3 reads TGTGCCAGCAGCTTAAGGTCTAGCGGGCCTAACGGGGAGCAGTACTTC.

There are many counts of this clonotype. This chain joins TRBV4-3 and TRBJ2-2; no definite D call. CDR1 and CDR2 from the germline V gene are LGHNA and YSLEER. Trimming removed 0 bases from V and 6 bases from J, with 14 bases in between. CDR3 length: 16 residues. The CDR3 coding sequence is TGCGCCAGCAGCCAAGATATTGGCGGAGTTGCCGGGGAGCTGTTTTTT. Amino acid sequence: CASSQDIGGVAGELFF.

Regarding this clonotype: A read error is possible here, since a much larger clone lies one base away. In DNA form, the CDR3 reads TGCAGTGCTAGAGAGATGCAAACTAGCGGATCCACAGATACGCAGTATTTT. Protein: CSAREMQTSGSTDTQYF. This chain links TRBV20-1 with TRBJ2-3, with 8 bases fitting TRBD2. The CDR3 has 17 amino acids. CDR1 is DFQATT and CDR2 is SNEGSKA in the germline V gene (reference sequence). The V and J ends lost 0 bases and 2 bases, in that order; junction bases with no gene match: 10.

There are many counts of this clonotype. As DNA, the CDR3 is TGCGCCAGCAGCCCTCAAGTGTCCCAGGGGCGAGAGACCCAGTACTTC. Translated: CASSPQVSQGRETQYF. V and J are TRBV4-1 and TRBJ2-5, with a tentative D call TRBD1 (6 bases). In germline, CDR1 is MGHRA, CDR2 YSYEKL. The CDR3 is 16 amino acids. Trimming removed 4 bases from V and 4 bases from J, with 19 bases in between.

Note on this clonotype: A clone one base away is much larger, so this may be a read error. This chain's CDR3 is CSARDLRGVITDTQYF. CDR3 DNA sequence: TGCAGTGCTAGAGATCTCCGGGGGGTAATCACAGATACGCAGTATTTT. The chain carries TRBV20-1 and TRBJ2-3, with 7 bases matching TRBD2. CDR1 and CDR2 (germline): DFQATT, SNEGSKA (reference sequence). V shed 0 bases, J shed 2 bases, and the junction held 8 bases outside the gene matches. CDR3 length: 16 residues.

The table lists this clonotype with many counts. V is TRBV20-1 and J is TRBJ2-1; a weak D match, TRBD2 (5 bases). CDR1 is DFQATT, CDR2 SNEGSKA, per germline (reference sequence). V was cut by 0 bases and J by 2 bases, with 17 bases left in between. The CDR3 sequence is 17 residues long. This CDR3 reads CSARDPSLRVAYNEQFF. CDR3 bases: TGCAGTGCTAGAGATCCTTCTTTGCGGGTAGCCTACAATGAGCAGTTCTTC.

The gene calls are TRBV4-1 and TRBJ1-6; weak D call: TRBD1 (5 bases). The CDR3 has 12 amino acids. V shed 5 bases and J shed 15 bases, with 14 bases lying between them. Germline V gene sequence: CDR1 MGHRA, CDR2 YSYEKL. CDR3 DNA sequence: TGCGCCAGCAGCGAACGGGGGGTTCTCCTCCACTTT. As protein: CASSERGVLLHF.

A few counts support this clonotype. A read error may be the cause here, since a much bigger clone is one base away. This sequence joins TRBV7-9 and TRBJ2-7, with D possibly being TRBD2 (6 bases). Per germline, CDR1 SEHNR and CDR2 FQNEAQ (reference sequence). The CDR3 length is 14 residues. DNA of the CDR3: TGTGCCGGCAGCTTAGCGACTAGTCGGGACGAGCAGTACTTC. Its translation is CAGSLATSRDEQYF.

In its sample, this clonotype was seen many times. V gene TRBV27 combines with J gene TRBJ1-3, with TRBD1 identical over 7 bases. The CDR3 loop spans 15 amino acids. The V gene end was trimmed by 2 bases and the J gene end by 3 bases; junction bases not matched to a gene: 4. CDR1 MNHEY and CDR2 SMNVEV come from the germline V gene (reference sequence). CDR3 amino acids: CASSLVGGYGNTIYF. CDR3 DNA sequence: TGTGCCAGCAGTTTAGTAGGGGGCTATGGAAACACCATATATTTT.